This T cell receptor beta chain was sequenced in a study of T-cell memory formation after mild COVID-19. This CDR3 has 14 amino acids. The germline V and J ends were trimmed by 7 bases and 8 bases, with 17 bases remaining between them. Germline CDR1 and CDR2: MNHNY and SVGAGI (reference sequence). A single record per CDR3 protein comes from TCRdb applying MiXCR to the 5' RACE reads. The repertoire holds a few hundred thousand distinct CDR3 sequences, with roughly 8.2% as singletons. Source material: PBMCs or a T cell subset sorted from them (not recorded which). The chain joins TRBV6-6 to TRBJ2-2, with D uncertain. The source of this sequence is a man between 18 and 35 years old who had mild COVID-19 (a few samples of this study predate the infection). Cell type and time point are not known. CDR3 sequence (DNA): TGTGCCAGCAATATGGCGCGAGTAATGGGGGAGCTGTTTTTT. Translating it yields CASNMARVMGELFF.